Each of the 11 T cell receptor beta chains below was sequenced from the same sample in a study of spatial heterogeneity in lung cancer. Indicated time point: sample taken at primary tumor resection. Sequencing covered unsorted whole RNA taken from tumor, nontumor lung or frozen PBMC. TCRdb re-called the 5' RACE reads with MiXCR, one entry per CDR3 protein. The data show about 23,000 distinct CDR3 sequences, with 4% to 6% seen just once and under 6.5% held by the top ten. The sample here was PBMCs, taken at surgery. The source is a male donor with early-stage non-small cell lung cancer.

This clonotype was picked up many times. This chain joins TRBV6-4 and TRBJ1-5, with D possibly TRBD1 on 5 matching bases. Trimming left V 5 bases short and J 7 bases short, with 12 bases between. CDR3 length equals 13 residues. The germline gives CDR1 MRHNA, CDR2 SNTAGT. The CDR3 protein is CASSSVGGQPQHF. CDR3 DNA sequence: TGTGCCAGCAGTAGTGTCGGGGGACAGCCCCAGCATTTT.

This clonotype was seen ten or more times. The rearrangement joins TRBV21-1 to TRBJ2-7. TRBV21-1 corresponds to a pseudogene. CDR3 length: 14 amino acids. CDR3 residues: CASSKVGQTYEQYF. As DNA, the CDR3 is TGTGCCAGCAGCAAAGTAGGCCAGACCTACGAGCAGTACTTC.

This clonotype was counted ten times or more. The CDR3 region has the DNA TGTGCCAGCAGCGGGGACAGACTTCACACCGGGGAGCTGTTTTTT. The encoded protein is CASSGDRLHTGELFF. The chain uses TRBV7-2 and TRBJ2-2; TRBD1 aligns across 7 bases. From germline, CDR1 is SGHTA and CDR2 FQGNSA. The junction had 6 bases not matched to a gene; V was cut back by 5 bases and J by 3 bases. CDR3 length: 15 amino acids.

This clonotype was counted a single time. The junction and the germline gene differ at one end; a read error may be behind it. The chain links TRBV7-7 to TRBJ1-5; 8 bases are shared with TRBD1. This CDR3 comprises 19 residues. The V gene's germline CDR1 is SSHAT and CDR2 FNYEAQ (reference sequence). The CDR3 nucleotides read TGTACCAGCAGCTCCAAGACAGGGGCGACCATGTATAGCAATCAGCCCCAGCATTTT. Protein sequence: CTSSSKTGATMYSNQPQHF.

In its sample, this clonotype was seen many times. The chain carries TRBV6-2 or TRBV6-3 and TRBJ2-7; D perhaps matches TRBD2 (6 bases). The CDR3 length is 14 residues. The V gene's germline CDR1 is MNHEY and CDR2 SVGEGT. The V gene lost 6 bases and the J gene lost 3 bases, with 15 bases spanning the gap. CDR3 sequence (DNA): TGTGCCAGCAGACCCTGGGGAGGTGTCTACGAGCAGTACTTC. It encodes CASRPWGGVYEQYF.

This clonotype was found many times. The chain couples TRBV29-1 to TRBJ2-5; TRBD2 matches at 11 bases. This CDR3 has 14 residues. Trimming removed 7 bases from V and 0 bases from J; junction bases left unmatched: 4. Germline-derived CDR1 and CDR2 are SQVTM and ANQGSEA. CDR3 protein: CSATSGGHQETQYF. The CDR3 DNA is TGCAGCGCCACTAGCGGGGGCCACCAAGAGACCCAGTACTTC.

The rearrangement joins TRBV13 to TRBJ2-2; D unclear. Per the germline V gene, CDR1 is PRHDT and CDR2 is FYEKMQ (reference sequence). The CDR3 extends over 13 amino acids. V lost 0 bases to trimming and J lost 6 bases, with 5 bases between them. The CDR3 sequence is CASSLGPAGELFF. The CDR3 DNA reads TGTGCCAGCAGCTTAGGACCGGCCGGGGAGCTGTTTTTT.

The table lists this clonotype with a few counts. This sequence joins TRBV6-1 and TRBJ2-3; maybe TRBD2 (6 bases). V was trimmed by 8 bases and J by 6 bases, leaving 18 bases between them. The CDR3 spans 14 residues. Germline loops: CDR1 MNHNS, CDR2 SASEGT. The CDR3 nucleotides are TGTGCCAGCGAAGGGTTGGTGGGGAGGGATACGCAGTATTTT. It yields the protein CASEGLVGRDTQYF.

This clonotype has just a few counts. J is TRBJ2-1 and V is TRBV12-5; D is perhaps TRBD2 (5 bases). Between the trimmed V and J ends, which lost 6 bases and 4 bases, there was a span of 16 bases. This CDR3 comprises 15 residues. In germline, CDR1 is LGHNT, CDR2 FRNRAP. CDR3 amino acids: CASGPGPEGYNEQFF. The CDR3 DNA sequence: TGTGCTAGTGGCCCCGGGCCCGAGGGATACAATGAGCAGTTCTTC.

This clonotype was picked up many times. The rearrangement uses TRBV6-5 and TRBJ2-6; the D is unclear. The CDR3 totals 15 residues. Germline CDR1 reads MNHEY; CDR2 reads SVGAGI. V was trimmed by 4 bases and J by 2 bases, leaving 9 bases between them. CDR3 bases: TGTGCCAGCAGTTTACCAGGCCCTGGGGCCAACGTCCTGACTTTC. Translation gives CASSLPGPGANVLTF.

This clonotype has at least ten counts. The V call is TRBV6-1, the J call TRBJ1-5; 8 bases agree with TRBD1. In germline, CDR1 is MNHNS, CDR2 SASEGT. The CDR3 has 15 residues. The trim removed 7 bases at V and 2 bases at J, leaving 7 bases unmatched. The CDR3 loop reads CASIAGGAGNQPQHF. As DNA, the CDR3 is TGTGCCAGCATCGCAGGGGGCGCTGGCAATCAGCCCCAGCATTTT.